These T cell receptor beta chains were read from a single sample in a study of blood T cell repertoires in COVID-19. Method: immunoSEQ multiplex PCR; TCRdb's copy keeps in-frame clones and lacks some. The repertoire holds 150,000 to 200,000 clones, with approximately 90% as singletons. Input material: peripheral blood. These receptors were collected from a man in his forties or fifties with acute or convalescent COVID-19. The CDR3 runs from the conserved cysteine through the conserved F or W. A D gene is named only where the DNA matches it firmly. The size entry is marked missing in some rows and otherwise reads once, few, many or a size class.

CASRGQGASYEQYF,TGTGCCAGCAGAGGACAGGGGGCTTCCTACGAGCAGTACTTC,TRBD1,TRBJ2-7,-,TRBV2
CASSAGGPVKIYGYTF,TGTGCCAGCAGCGCGGGAGGACCCGTGAAGATCTATGGCTACACCTTC,-,TRBJ1-2,-,TRBV9
CASSRWGEGTDTQYF,TGTGCCAGTAGTCGGTGGGGGGAAGGCACAGATACGCAGTATTTT,-,TRBJ2-3,-,TRBV19
CASSSQTRGSPLHF,TGTGCCAGCAGCTCACAAACTAGAGGTTCACCCCTCCACTTT,-,TRBJ1-6,-,TRBV11-2
CASSPAGPDTQYF,TGTGCCAGCAGCCCCGCGGGCCCAGATACGCAGTATTTT,-,TRBJ2-3,-,TRBV7-2
CATSDALEPNEQFF,TGTGCCACCAGTGATGCCCTGGAGCCAAATGAGCAGTTCTTC,-,TRBJ2-1,once,TRBV24-1
CASSIDPRRGPGYGYTF,TGTGCCAGTAGTATAGACCCCAGAAGGGGGCCGGGCTATGGCTACACCTTC,TRBD1,TRBJ1-2,-,TRBV19
CASSLGTGKVEAFF,TGTGCCAGCAGCTTGGGGACAGGGAAGGTTGAAGCTTTCTTT,TRBD1,TRBJ1-1,-,TRBV5-4
CASSLDAGIGANVLTF,TGTGCCAGCAGCTTAGACGCGGGGATTGGGGCCAACGTCCTGACTTTC,-,TRBJ2-6,-,TRBV13
CASSQAGAGAKETQYF,TGCGCCAGCAGCCAAGCGGGGGCGGGGGCGAAAGAGACCCAGTACTTC,-,TRBJ2-5,-,TRBV4-3
CASSPFRFGLQETQYF,TGTGCCAGCAGTCCGTTTCGCTTCGGACTACAAGAGACCCAGTACTTC,-,TRBJ2-5,-,TRBV27
CASSDAHRGPLHF,TGTGCCAGCAGTGACGCCCACAGGGGACCCCTCCACTTT,TRBD1,TRBJ1-6,-,TRBV6-4
CASSFGGGSQPQHF,TGTGCCAGCAGTTTCGGCGGGGGTAGTCAGCCCCAGCATTTT,-,TRBJ1-5,few,TRBV28
CASSTSEGVGYTF,TGTGCCAGCAGCACCAGCGAGGGGGTTGGCTACACCTTC,-,TRBJ1-2,-,TRBV11-2
CASSRGEGDDTEAFF,TGCGCCAGCAGCAGGGGGGAGGGAGACGACACTGAAGCTTTCTTT,-,TRBJ1-1,-,TRBV5-1